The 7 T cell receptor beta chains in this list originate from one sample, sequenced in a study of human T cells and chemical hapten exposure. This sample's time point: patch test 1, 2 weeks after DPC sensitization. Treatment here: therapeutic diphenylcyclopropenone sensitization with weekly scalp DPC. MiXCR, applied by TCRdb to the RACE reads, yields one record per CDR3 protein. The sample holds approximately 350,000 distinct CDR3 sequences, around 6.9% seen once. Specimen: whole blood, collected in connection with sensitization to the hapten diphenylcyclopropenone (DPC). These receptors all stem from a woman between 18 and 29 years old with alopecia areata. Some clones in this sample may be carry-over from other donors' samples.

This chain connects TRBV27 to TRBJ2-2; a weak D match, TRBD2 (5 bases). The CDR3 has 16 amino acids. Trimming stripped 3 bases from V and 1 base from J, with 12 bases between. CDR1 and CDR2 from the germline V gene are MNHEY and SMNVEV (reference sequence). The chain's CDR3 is CASSFLRVKNTGELFF. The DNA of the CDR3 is TGTGCCAGCAGTTTCTTGAGGGTTAAGAACACCGGGGAGCTGTTTTTT.

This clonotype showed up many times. CDR3 in amino acids: CASSPRQGREKLFF. The CDR3 DNA reads TGTGCCAGCAGTCCACGACAGGGGAGGGAAAAACTGTTTTTT. The chain recombines TRBV6-6 with TRBJ1-4, with 8 positions matching TRBD1. The germline gives CDR1 MNHNY, CDR2 SVGAGI (reference sequence). Germline trimming cut 5 bases from V and 8 bases from J; bases unmatched to any gene: 7. This CDR3 contains 14 residues.

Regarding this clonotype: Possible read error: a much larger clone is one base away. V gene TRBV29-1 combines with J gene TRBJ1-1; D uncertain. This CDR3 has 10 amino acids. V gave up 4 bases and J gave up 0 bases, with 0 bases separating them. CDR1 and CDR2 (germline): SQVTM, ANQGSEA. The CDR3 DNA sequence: TGCAGCGTTGTGAACACTGAAGCTTTCTTT. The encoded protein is CSVVNTEAFF. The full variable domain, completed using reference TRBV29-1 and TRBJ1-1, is SAVISQKPSRDICQRGTSLTIQCQVDSQVTMMFWYRQQPGQSLTLIATANQGSEATYESGFVIDKFPISRPNLTFSTLTVSNMSPEDSSIYLCSVVNTEAFFGQGTRLTVV.

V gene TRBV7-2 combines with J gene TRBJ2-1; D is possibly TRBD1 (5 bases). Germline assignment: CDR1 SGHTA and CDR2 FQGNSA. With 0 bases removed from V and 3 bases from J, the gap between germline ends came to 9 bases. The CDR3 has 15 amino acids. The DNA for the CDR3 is TGTGCCAGCAGCTTAGCCCAGGGTAGCTACAATGAGCAGTTCTTC. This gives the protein CASSLAQGSYNEQFF.

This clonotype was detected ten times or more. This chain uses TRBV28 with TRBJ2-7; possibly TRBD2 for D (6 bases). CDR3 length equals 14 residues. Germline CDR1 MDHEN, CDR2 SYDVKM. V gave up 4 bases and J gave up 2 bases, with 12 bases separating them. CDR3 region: CASSWGGATYEQYF. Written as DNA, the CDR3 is TGTGCCAGCAGTTGGGGCGGGGCTACCTACGAGCAGTACTTC.

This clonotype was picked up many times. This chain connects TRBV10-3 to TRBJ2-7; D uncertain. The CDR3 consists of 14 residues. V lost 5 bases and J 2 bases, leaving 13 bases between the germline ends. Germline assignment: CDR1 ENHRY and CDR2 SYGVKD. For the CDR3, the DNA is TGTGCCATCAGTTTGGACGCGCCTGCCTACGAGCAGTACTTC. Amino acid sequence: CAISLDAPAYEQYF.

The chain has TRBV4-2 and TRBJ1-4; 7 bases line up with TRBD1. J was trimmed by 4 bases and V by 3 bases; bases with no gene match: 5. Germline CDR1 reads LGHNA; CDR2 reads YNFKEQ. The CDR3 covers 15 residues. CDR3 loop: CASSHPGQNNEKLFF. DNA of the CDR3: TGTGCCAGCAGCCATCCGGGACAGAATAATGAAAAACTGTTTTTT.